This TCR beta chain was observed in a study of cytomegalovirus exposure and HLA in healthy donors. Germline V gene sequence: CDR1 SEHNR, CDR2 FQNEAQ (reference sequence). CDR3 length: 12 amino acids. Trimming took 5 bases from V and 7 from J, leaving 11 bases between them. In the PCR, 60 Vbeta and 13 Jbeta primers were used. Produced via immunoSEQ multiplex PCR; TCRdb's table is partial and in-frame only. The sample shows 200,000 or so clones, under 90% of them seen only once. General study points: A missense DCLRE1C variant was associated with V- and J-gene trimming of TCR beta chains in a later analysis, and an independent cohort replicated the association. CMV serostatus was the sole immune exposure information available. Reportedly, HLA-A and HLA-B alleles of most subjects were accurately predicted from TCR beta.

As to this clone: Its antigen is not known.

The rearrangement links TRBV7-9 to TRBJ2-5; tentatively, D is TRBD2 (5 bases). The sequenced sample was PBMCs. The clonotype was recovered from a boy aged 2 to 10 in good health and CMV-seronegative. CDR3 region: CASSQLGVTQYF. In nucleotides, the CDR3 is TGTGCCAGCAGCCAACTAGGAGTGACCCAGTACTTC.